These 21 T cell receptor beta chains share one sample of origin, sequenced in a study of blood T cell repertoires in COVID-19. Only in-frame clones appear in the TCRdb table, and some are missing; sequencing was by immunoSEQ multiplex PCR. Counted here are some 150,000 clones, around 80% occurring once; the ten biggest clones make up roughly 0.58%. The specimen was peripheral blood. The receptor source for this set is a man aged 55-75 years with acute or convalescent COVID-19.

The gene calls are TRBV18 and TRBJ1-1; 8 bases line up with TRBD1. The J segment lost 4 bases and the V segment lost 3 bases, leaving 10 bases of the junction unmatched. The CDR3 contains 16 residues. Germline V gene sequence: CDR1 KGHSH, CDR2 LQKENI. The CDR3 bases are TGTGCCAGCTCACCTCCCAGCAGGGGGCTGGGCACTGAAGCTTTCTTT. It specifies CASSPPSRGLGTEAFF.

The chain is built from TRBV10-3 and TRBJ2-3; the D gene is possibly TRBD2 (6 bases). The CDR3 is 14 amino acids. The V gene lost 6 bases and the J gene lost 2 bases, with 12 bases spanning the gap. CDR1 is ENHRY and CDR2 is SYGVKD in the germline V gene. In DNA, the CDR3 is TGTGCCATCAGGGGACGGGACTTCACAGATACGCAGTATTTT. It encodes CAIRGRDFTDTQYF.

This chain connects TRBV14 to TRBJ1-2; D gene unclear. V lost 4 bases and J lost 5, with 17 bases in between. The CDR3 is 15 amino acids. Germline CDR1 and CDR2: SGHDN and FVKESK. The CDR3 is CASSPLLDGGYGYTF. CDR3 coding DNA: TGTGCCAGCAGCCCCCTCCTAGACGGCGGATATGGCTACACCTTC.

The chain couples TRBV6-2 or TRBV6-3 to TRBJ1-5, with TRBD1 matching over 7 bases. The CDR3 runs to 15 residues. The J segment lost 5 bases and the V segment lost 0 bases, leaving 4 bases of the junction unmatched. Germline V gene lookup returns CDR1 MNHEY and CDR2 SVGEGT. CDR3 sequence: CASSYSVTGYQPQHF. The CDR3 DNA reads TGTGCCAGCAGTTACTCTGTGACAGGGTATCAGCCCCAGCATTTT.

The chain is built from TRBV5-4 and TRBJ1-2, with D possibly TRBD1 on 6 matching bases. Germline V gives CDR1 SGHNT, CDR2 YYREEE (reference sequence). V dropped 1 base and J dropped 4 bases, with 17 bases sitting between them. CDR3 length: 16 residues. This CDR3 reads CASSLFERQASYGYTF. CDR3 bases: TGTGCCAGCAGCTTGTTTGAAAGACAGGCGTCCTATGGCTACACCTTC. The full variable domain, with the rest looked up from reference TRBV5-4 and TRBJ1-2, is ETGVTQSPTHLIKTRGQQVTLRCSSQSGHNTVSWYQQALGQGPQFIFQYYREEENGRGNFPPRFSGLQFPNYSSELNVNALELDDSALYLCASSLFERQASYGYTFGSGTRLTVV.

V and J are TRBV4-3 and TRBJ1-4; tentatively, D is TRBD1 (5 bases). Germline assignment: CDR1 LGHNA and CDR2 YSLEER. This CDR3 has 16 residues. Trimming left V 3 bases short and J 6 bases short, with 17 bases between. CDR3: CASSQAWRGNDEKLFF. The CDR3 region has the DNA TGCGCCAGCAGCCAGGCTTGGAGGGGTAATGATGAAAAACTGTTTTTT.

The V call is TRBV18, the J call TRBJ2-3, with TRBD1 as a possible D gene (6 bases). V was clipped by 6 bases and J by 1 base, with 11 bases between them. The CDR3 spans 14 residues. CDR1 is KGHSH, CDR2 LQKENI, per germline. The CDR3 region is CASSKNRGTDTQYF. CDR3 DNA sequence: TGTGCCAGCTCCAAAAACAGGGGCACAGATACGCAGTATTTT. The full variable domain, its missing parts supplied by reference TRBV18 and TRBJ2-3, is NAGVMQNPRHLVRRRGQEARLRCSPMKGHSHVYWYRQLPEEGLKFMVYLQKENIIDESGMPKERFSAEFPKEGPSILRIQQVVRGDSAAYFCASSKNRGTDTQYFGPGTRLTVL.

This chain links TRBV18 with TRBJ1-3, with TRBD1 matching 7 bases. V lost 2 bases to trimming and J lost 1 base; unmatched junction nucleotides: 8. Germline CDR1 and CDR2: KGHSH and LQKENI. The CDR3 loop spans 17 amino acids. Written as DNA, the CDR3 is TGTGCCAGCTCACCAAAGACAGGGTATTATTCTGGAAACACCATATATTTT. Translated: CASSPKTGYYSGNTIYF. Combining the CDR3 with reference TRBV18 and TRBJ1-3 gives the whole variable domain NAGVMQNPRHLVRRRGQEARLRCSPMKGHSHVYWYRQLPEEGLKFMVYLQKENIIDESGMPKERFSAEFPKEGPSILRIQQVVRGDSAAYFCASSPKTGYYSGNTIYFGEGSWLTVV.

V is TRBV4-2 and J is TRBJ2-5; TRBD2 matches at 8 bases. Germline values: CDR1 LGHNA, CDR2 YNFKEQ. J was trimmed by 5 bases and V by 4 bases; bases with no gene match: 15. The CDR3 has 17 residues. The DNA for the CDR3 is TGTGCCAGCAGCCCGCACCTCAGGCCTAGCGGGTGGGAGACCCAGTACTTC. Translation gives CASSPHLRPSGWETQYF.

The J gene is TRBJ2-1, the V gene TRBV19; 8 bases match TRBD2. V trimming: 3 bases; J trimming: 7 bases; junction bases outside the gene matches: 8. This CDR3 is 15 amino acids long. Germline values: CDR1 LNHDA, CDR2 SQIVND (reference sequence). The CDR3 nucleotides read TGTGCCAGTAGTATCGAACGGACTAGCTGGAATGAGCAGTTCTTC. Protein sequence: CASSIERTSWNEQFF.

The CDR3 reads CASSLDGGYTF. The CDR3 DNA follows: TGTGCCAGCAGCTTGGACGGTGGCTACACCTTC. The chain couples TRBV5-5 to TRBJ1-2; D gene uncertain. Germline V gene data show CDR1 as SGHKS and CDR2 as YYEKEE (reference sequence). The CDR3 consists of 11 residues. V was pared by 0 bases and J by 7 bases, with 4 bases between.

This clone came up a few times. The chain combines TRBV5-1 with TRBJ1-1; D ambiguous. V was trimmed by 6 bases and J by 1 base, leaving 10 bases between them. CDR3 length: 13 amino acids. CDR1 is SGHRS and CDR2 is YFSETQ in the germline V gene. In nucleotides, the CDR3 is TGCGCCAGCATCGGGGTCGGGAACACTGAAGCTTTCTTT. This codes for CASIGVGNTEAFF.

The rearrangement uses TRBV5-8 and TRBJ1-2; no firm D call. Germline values: CDR1 SGHTS, CDR2 YDEGEE. The V end lost 4 bases, the J end lost 8 bases, and 9 bases lay between the germline ends. The CDR3 sequence is 11 residues long. The CDR3 coding sequence is TGTGCCAGCAGCCCGAGGGCAGGCTACACCTTC. Translating it yields CASSPRAGYTF.

This clone was seen a few times. J is TRBJ1-1 and V is TRBV5-1; TRBD1 matches 8 bases. Germline V gene sequence: CDR1 SGHRS, CDR2 YFSETQ. CDR3 length: 15 residues. The ends lost 3 bases at V and 1 base at J; junction bases unmatched: 5. CDR3: CASSSWDRQNTEAFF. The CDR3, as DNA: TGCGCCAGCAGCTCCTGGGACAGGCAGAACACTGAAGCTTTCTTT.

This clone appeared once. The CDR3 sequence: CASSLSGGRSYNEQFF. In DNA, the CDR3 is TGTGCCAGCAGCTTAAGCGGGGGCCGTTCCTACAATGAGCAGTTCTTC. The rearrangement links TRBV7-9 to TRBJ2-1; 8 bases fit TRBD2. J was trimmed by 1 base and V by 2 bases; bases with no gene match: 4. Germline V gives CDR1 SEHNR, CDR2 FQNEAQ (reference sequence). This CDR3 region has 16 residues.

In DNA, the CDR3 is TGTGCCAGCAGCCAAGGCTTTCGGAGTAGCTCCTACGAGCAGTACTTC. This gives the protein CASSQGFRSSSYEQYF. The J gene is TRBJ2-7, the V gene TRBV4-2; D unclear. V lost 1 base to trimming and J lost 0 bases, with 13 bases between them. The germline gives CDR1 LGHNA, CDR2 YNFKEQ. The CDR3 is 16 residues long.

V usage is TRBV3-1 (or the pseudogene TRBV3-2) and J usage is TRBJ2-5, with 11 bases matching TRBD2. The CDR3 loop spans 19 amino acids. Germline V gives CDR1 LGHDT, CDR2 YNNKEL (reference sequence). The ends lost 3 bases at V and 5 bases at J; junction bases unmatched: 17. DNA of the CDR3: TGTGCCAGCAGCCAGGATCCGGTTGATAGCGGGGGGGCCGTCGAGACCCAGTACTTC. It codes for CASSQDPVDSGGAVETQYF.

Written as DNA, the CDR3 is TGTGCCAGCAGCCAAGGAGAGAGCGGGGGGGCCCGTACGCAGTATTTT. Amino acids: CASSQGESGGARTQYF. The chain carries TRBV3-1 (or the pseudogene TRBV3-2) and TRBJ2-3; 10 bases line up with TRBD2. The CDR3 covers 16 residues. Germline assignment: CDR1 LGHDT and CDR2 YNNKEL (reference sequence). V shed 1 base and J 8 bases; nucleotides not matched to a gene: 9.

The V gene is TRBV6-1, the J gene TRBJ2-1; 10 nucleotides match TRBD1. The CDR3 contains 16 residues. V lost 4 bases, J lost 8 bases, and 11 bases stayed unmatched. Germline assignment: CDR1 MNHNS and CDR2 SASEGT. The CDR3 DNA follows: TGTGCCAGCAGTGGCCGGGACAGGGGATTATGGGATGAGCAGTTCTTC. Translated: CASSGRDRGLWDEQFF.

This chain links TRBV13 with TRBJ2-3, with TRBD2 as a possible D gene (6 bases). With 5 bases removed from V and 4 bases from J, the gap between germline ends came to 19 bases. Germline V gene data show CDR1 as PRHDT and CDR2 as FYEKMQ (reference sequence). The CDR3 covers 16 residues. CDR3 sequence reads: CASSHRRTGASDTQYF. The CDR3 DNA reads TGTGCCAGCAGCCATAGGCGTACGGGAGCATCAGATACGCAGTATTTT.

The chain carries TRBV7-3 and TRBJ2-7; 10 bases are a match to TRBD1. CDR3 size: 15 residues. J was trimmed by 3 bases and V by 5 bases; bases with no gene match: 7. The V gene's germline CDR1 is SGHTA and CDR2 FQGTGA. The CDR3 region is CASSRLGTGDYEQYF. The CDR3 nucleotides are TGTGCCAGCAGCCGGCTTGGGACAGGGGACTACGAGCAGTACTTC.